The 14 T cell receptor beta chains in this list originate from one sample, sequenced in a study of blood T cells in healthy people across ages. With a J-beta primer mix and a sample-barcoded 5' primer, a second PCR ran about 7 to 12 cycles. TCRdb analysed the 5' RACE reads with MiXCR anew, one entry per CDR3 protein. In the table there are 550,000 to 700,000 distinct CDR3 sequences, roughly 29% of which are singletons. Specimen: blood. The receptors here all came from a woman in her seventies in good health.

The table lists this clonotype with a few counts. In DNA form, the CDR3 reads TGTGCCAGCAGTCTAGAGATTAATCAGCCCCAGCATTTT. This encodes CASSLEINQPQHF. J is TRBJ1-5 and V is TRBV7-2; D remains ambiguous. Trimming pared 6 bases from V and 4 bases from J, leaving 10 bases between. Germline V gene lookup returns CDR1 SGHTA and CDR2 FQGNSA. CDR3 size: 13 residues.

This sequence joins TRBV29-1 and TRBJ1-4; no clear D. In germline, CDR1 is SQVTM, CDR2 ANQGSEA. The CDR3 loop spans 14 amino acids. V was clipped by 6 bases and J by 0 bases, with 11 bases between them. Written as DNA, the CDR3 is TGCAGCGTCTCTCCGGTCACAACTAATGAAAAACTGTTTTTT. Its translation: CSVSPVTTNEKLFF.

This clonotype appeared a few times. This chain joins TRBV3-1 and TRBJ2-2; 10 bases are a match to TRBD2. The ends lost 1 base at V and 0 bases at J; junction bases unmatched: 8. The CDR3 sequence is 19 residues long. In germline, CDR1 is LGHDT, CDR2 YNNKEL (reference sequence). DNA for the CDR3: TGTGCCAGCAGCCAAGTTGTTAGCGGGGGGCCAACGAACACCGGGGAGCTGTTTTTT. It translates to CASSQVVSGGPTNTGELFF.

J is TRBJ2-4 and V is TRBV4-1; 9 positions agree with TRBD1. Germline V gene lookup returns CDR1 MGHRA and CDR2 YSYEKL. V gave up 0 bases and J gave up 3 bases; unmatched junction bases: 9. The CDR3 covers 18 residues. The CDR3 DNA is TGCGCCAGCAGCCAAGATCTCCGTTGGGACAGGGACAAAAACATTCAGTACTTC. Translation gives CASSQDLRWDRDKNIQYF.

This chain links TRBV5-1 with TRBJ1-6, with 12 bases that match TRBD1. CDR1 SGHRS and CDR2 YFSETQ come from the germline V gene. V gave up 4 bases and J gave up 8 bases; unmatched junction bases: 10. The CDR3 totals 17 residues. The CDR3 here is CASSPGTGGFRDSPLHF. The DNA of the CDR3 is TGCGCCAGCAGCCCCGGGACAGGGGGCTTTCGTGATTCACCCCTCCACTTT.

CDR3 residues: CSAWGDDTDTQYF. The CDR3 DNA reads TGCAGTGCTTGGGGGGACGACACAGATACGCAGTATTTT. V and J are TRBV20-1 and TRBJ2-3; the D gene is possibly TRBD2 (6 bases). V lost 5 bases, J lost 2 bases, and 11 bases lay in between. CDR1 is DFQATT, CDR2 SNEGSKA, per germline (reference sequence). The CDR3 extends over 13 amino acids.

The chain carries TRBV4-3 and TRBJ1-1; D gene ambiguous. The CDR3 has 14 amino acids. Germline CDR1 and CDR2: LGHNA and YSLEER. Between the trimmed V and J ends, which lost 3 bases and 5 bases, there was a span of 13 bases. CDR3 sequence reads: CASSQASSRTEAFF. DNA of the CDR3: TGCGCCAGCAGCCAGGCCTCATCCCGTACTGAAGCTTTCTTT.

A few counts support this clonotype. The J gene is TRBJ1-2, the V gene TRBV12-3 or TRBV12-4; no clear D. Between the trimmed V and J ends, which lost 6 bases and 3 bases, there was a span of 11 bases. The CDR3 loop spans 13 amino acids. The CDR3 is CASSRQADYGYTF. CDR3 bases: TGTGCCAGCAGCCGGCAGGCCGACTATGGCTACACCTTC.

Only a few counts were recorded for this clonotype. The CDR3 spells CASSVGQMNTGELFF. The CDR3 DNA reads TGTGCCAGCAGCGTAGGTCAGATGAACACCGGGGAGCTGTTTTTT. The chain uses TRBV9 and TRBJ2-2; D is unclear. The germline V and J ends were trimmed by 0 bases and 1 base, with 7 bases remaining between them. The CDR3 has 15 residues. From germline, CDR1 is SGDLS and CDR2 YYNGEE.

The sample holds many counts of this clonotype. V is TRBV20-1 and J is TRBJ2-5, with 15 bases lining up with TRBD2. The germline gives CDR1 DFQATT, CDR2 SNEGSKA (reference sequence). The CDR3 has 15 amino acids. Trimming took 6 bases from V and 1 from J; bases not matched to a gene: 3. In DNA form, the CDR3 reads TGCAGTGCCGCGGGACTAGCGGGGGGCCAAGAGACCCAGTACTTC. This encodes CSAAGLAGGQETQYF.

The rearrangement joins TRBV5-1 to TRBJ2-1; 13 bases align to TRBD2. The CDR3 totals 16 residues. After removal of 4 bases from V and 6 bases from J, the junction contained 7 bases not matched to a gene. From germline, CDR1 is SGHRS and CDR2 YFSETQ. The CDR3 spells CASSVGTSGVPNEQFF. The CDR3 DNA reads as TGCGCCAGCAGCGTAGGGACTAGCGGGGTCCCCAATGAGCAGTTCTTC.

The gene calls are TRBV7-2 and TRBJ2-1; TRBD2 agrees at 7 bases. CDR3 size: 17 residues. V was clipped by 0 bases and J by 2 bases; unmatched bases: 7. CDR1 and CDR2 (germline): SGHTA, FQGNSA. DNA for the CDR3: TGTGCCAGCAGCTTAGCGGGGGGGATGGTTCCCTACAATGAGCAGTTCTTC. As protein: CASSLAGGMVPYNEQFF.

This clonotype was seen a few times. The chain is built from TRBV12-3 or TRBV12-4 and TRBJ1-5; possible D gene TRBD1, 6 bases. V was trimmed by 2 bases and J by 0 bases, leaving 8 bases between them. This CDR3 has 15 amino acids. The CDR3 DNA sequence: TGTGCCAGCAGTTTAACAGGGAATAGCAATCAGCCCCAGCATTTT. This codes for CASSLTGNSNQPQHF.

The CDR3, as DNA: TGTGCCAACAGCTCTCGAGGAGAAGTAACTAATGAAAAACTGTTTTTT. Protein sequence: CANSSRGEVTNEKLFF. The chain carries TRBV6-2 or TRBV6-3 and TRBJ1-4; D is unresolved. The CDR3 has 16 residues. Trimming took off 10 bases at V and 1 base at J, with 19 bases between the two ends. Germline CDR1 reads MNHEY; CDR2 reads SVGEGT.